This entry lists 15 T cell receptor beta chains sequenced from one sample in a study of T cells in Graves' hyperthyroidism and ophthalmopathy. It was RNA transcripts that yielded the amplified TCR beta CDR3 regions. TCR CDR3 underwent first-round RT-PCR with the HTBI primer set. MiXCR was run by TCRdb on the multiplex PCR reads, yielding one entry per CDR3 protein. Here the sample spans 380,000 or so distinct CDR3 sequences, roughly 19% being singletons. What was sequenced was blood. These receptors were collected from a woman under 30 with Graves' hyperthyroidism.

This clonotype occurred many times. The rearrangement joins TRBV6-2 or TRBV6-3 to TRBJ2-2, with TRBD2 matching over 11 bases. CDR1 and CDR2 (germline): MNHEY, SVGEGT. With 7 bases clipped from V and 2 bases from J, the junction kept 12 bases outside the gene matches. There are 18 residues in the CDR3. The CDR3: CASKTGLAGGLNTGELFF. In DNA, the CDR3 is TGTGCCAGCAAAACGGGCCTAGCGGGGGGACTTAACACCGGGGAGCTGTTTTTT.

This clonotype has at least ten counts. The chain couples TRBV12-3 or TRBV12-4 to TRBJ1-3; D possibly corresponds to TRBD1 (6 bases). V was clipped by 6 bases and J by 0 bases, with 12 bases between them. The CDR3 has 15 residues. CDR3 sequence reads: CASSQGMSSGNTIYF. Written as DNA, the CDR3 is TGTGCCAGCAGCCAGGGGATGAGCTCTGGAAACACCATATATTTT.

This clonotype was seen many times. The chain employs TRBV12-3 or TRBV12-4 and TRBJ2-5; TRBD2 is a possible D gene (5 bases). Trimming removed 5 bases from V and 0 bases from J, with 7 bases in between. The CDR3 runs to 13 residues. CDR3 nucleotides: TGTGCCAGCAGTCTCGGGGACCAAGAGACCCAGTACTTC. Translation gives CASSLGDQETQYF.

CDR3: CASRYRGRYEQYF. The CDR3, as DNA: TGTGCCAGCAGATATCGGGGACGTTACGAGCAGTACTTC. This sequence joins TRBV28 and TRBJ2-7, with D perhaps matching TRBD1 or TRBD2 (5 bases each). CDR1 and CDR2 (germline): MDHEN, SYDVKM. There are 13 residues in the CDR3. V was pared by 6 bases and J by 4 bases, with 13 bases between.

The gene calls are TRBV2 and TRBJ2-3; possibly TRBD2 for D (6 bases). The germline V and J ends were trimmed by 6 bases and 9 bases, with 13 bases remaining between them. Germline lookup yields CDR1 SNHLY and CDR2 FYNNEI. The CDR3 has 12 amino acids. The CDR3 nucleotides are TGTGCCAGCAGGGACTCCGCGGGGACGCAGTATTTT. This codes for CASRDSAGTQYF.

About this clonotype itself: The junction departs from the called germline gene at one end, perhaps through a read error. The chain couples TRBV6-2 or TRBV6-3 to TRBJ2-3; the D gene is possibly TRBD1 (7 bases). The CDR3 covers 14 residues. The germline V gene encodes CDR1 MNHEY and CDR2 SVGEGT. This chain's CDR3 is CASSYWAGTDTQDF. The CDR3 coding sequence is TGTGCCAGCAGTTACTGGGCGGGGACAGATACGCAGGATTTT.

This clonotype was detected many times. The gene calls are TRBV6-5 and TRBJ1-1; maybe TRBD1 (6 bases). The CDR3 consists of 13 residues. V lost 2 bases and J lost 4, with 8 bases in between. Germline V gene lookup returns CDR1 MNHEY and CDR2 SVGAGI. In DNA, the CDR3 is TGTGCCAGCAGTTACAGGGGGGGCACTGAAGCTTTCTTT. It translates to CASSYRGGTEAFF.

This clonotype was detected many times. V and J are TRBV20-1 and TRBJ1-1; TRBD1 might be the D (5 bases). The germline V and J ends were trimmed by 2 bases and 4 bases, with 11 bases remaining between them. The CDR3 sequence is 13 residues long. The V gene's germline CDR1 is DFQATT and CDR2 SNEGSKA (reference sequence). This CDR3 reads CSARSQGTTEAFF. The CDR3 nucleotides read TGCAGTGCTAGATCGCAGGGAACCACTGAAGCTTTCTTT.

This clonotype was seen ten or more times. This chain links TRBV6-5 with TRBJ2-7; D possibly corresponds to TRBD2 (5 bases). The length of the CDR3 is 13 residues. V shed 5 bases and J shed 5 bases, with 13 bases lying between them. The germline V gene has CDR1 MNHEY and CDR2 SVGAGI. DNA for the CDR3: TGTGCCAGCAGTCCCACGGGGAGAAACGAGCAGTACTTC. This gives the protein CASSPTGRNEQYF.

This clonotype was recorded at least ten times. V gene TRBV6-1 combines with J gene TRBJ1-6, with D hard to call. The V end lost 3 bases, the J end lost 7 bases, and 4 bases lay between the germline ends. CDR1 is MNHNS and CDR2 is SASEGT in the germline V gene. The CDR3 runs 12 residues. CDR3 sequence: CASSEINSPLHF. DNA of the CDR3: TGTGCCAGCAGTGAGATCAATTCACCCCTCCACTTT.

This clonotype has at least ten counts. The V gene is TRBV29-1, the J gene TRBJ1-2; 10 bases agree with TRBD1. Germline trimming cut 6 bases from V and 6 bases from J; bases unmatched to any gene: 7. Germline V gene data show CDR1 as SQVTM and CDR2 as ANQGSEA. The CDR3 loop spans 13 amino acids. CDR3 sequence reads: CSVGGTGADGYTF. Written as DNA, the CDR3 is TGCAGCGTGGGCGGGACAGGGGCTGATGGCTACACCTTC. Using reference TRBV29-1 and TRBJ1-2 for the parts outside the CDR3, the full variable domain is SAVISQKPSRDICQRGTSLTIQCQVDSQVTMMFWYRQQPGQSLTLIATANQGSEATYESGFVIDKFPISRPNLTFSTLTVSNMSPEDSSIYLCSVGGTGADGYTFGSGTRLTVV.

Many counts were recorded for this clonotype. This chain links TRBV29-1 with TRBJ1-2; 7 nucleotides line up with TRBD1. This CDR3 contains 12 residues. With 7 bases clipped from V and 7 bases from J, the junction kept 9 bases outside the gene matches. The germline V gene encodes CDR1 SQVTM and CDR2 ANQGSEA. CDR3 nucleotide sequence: TGCAGCGCCACACTAGGACAGGTTGGCTACACCTTC. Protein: CSATLGQVGYTF.

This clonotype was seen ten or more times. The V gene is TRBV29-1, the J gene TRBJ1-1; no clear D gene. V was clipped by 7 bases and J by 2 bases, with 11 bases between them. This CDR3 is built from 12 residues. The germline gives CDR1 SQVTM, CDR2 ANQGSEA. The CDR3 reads CSAGPPNTEAFF. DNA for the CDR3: TGCAGCGCCGGCCCCCCAAACACTGAAGCTTTCTTT.

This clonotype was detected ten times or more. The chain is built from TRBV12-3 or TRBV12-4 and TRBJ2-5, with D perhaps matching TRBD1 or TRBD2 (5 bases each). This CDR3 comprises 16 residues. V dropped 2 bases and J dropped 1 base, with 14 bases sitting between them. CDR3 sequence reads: CASSLRVGVPQETQYF. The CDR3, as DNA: TGTGCCAGCAGTTTAAGGGTGGGGGTACCCCAAGAGACCCAGTACTTC.

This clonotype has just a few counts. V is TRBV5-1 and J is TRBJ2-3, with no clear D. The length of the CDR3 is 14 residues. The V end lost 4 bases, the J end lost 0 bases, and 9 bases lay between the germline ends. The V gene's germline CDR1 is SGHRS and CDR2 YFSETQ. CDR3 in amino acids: CASSDTYSTDTQYF. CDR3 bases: TGCGCCAGCAGCGATACTTATAGCACAGATACGCAGTATTTT.